These 20 T cell receptor beta chains were sequenced from one sample in a study of blood T cell repertoires in COVID-19. Using immunoSEQ multiplex PCR, the repertoire was profiled, and TCRdb retains in-frame clones only, with some absent. The sample lists some 60,000 clones; about 90% were seen once. Sequences were obtained from peripheral blood. The receptors were gathered from a man between 60 and 75 years old with acute or convalescent COVID-19.

The chain combines TRBV28 with TRBJ1-4; TRBD1 matches 8 bases. V lost 9 bases and J lost 7; bases outside the gene matches: 7. From germline, CDR1 is MDHEN and CDR2 SYDVKM. CDR3 length: 13 residues. The chain's CDR3 is CASMTGVPEKLFF. The CDR3 DNA is TGTGCCAGTATGACAGGGGTCCCTGAAAAACTGTTTTTT. Full variable domain (missing parts from reference TRBV28 and TRBJ1-4): DVKVTQSSRYLVKRTGEKVFLECVQDMDHENMFWYRQDPGLGLRLIYFSYDVKMKEKGDIPEGYSVSREKKERFSLILESASTNQTSMYLCASMTGVPEKLFFGSGTQLSVL.

The chain uses TRBV6-1 and TRBJ2-4; 8 bases fit TRBD1. CDR3 size: 17 residues. The V gene's germline CDR1 is MNHNS and CDR2 SASEGT. V gave up 4 bases and J gave up 1 base; unmatched junction bases: 9. CDR3 loop: CASSGAWTGLAKNIQYF. The CDR3 DNA follows: TGTGCCAGCAGTGGAGCGTGGACAGGGCTGGCCAAAAACATTCAGTACTTC.

Here the CDR3 reads CASSQGLATTYEQYF. CDR3 sequence (DNA): TGTGCCAGCAGCCAAGGACTAGCAACTACCTACGAGCAGTACTTC. V gene TRBV3-1 (or the pseudogene TRBV3-2) combines with J gene TRBJ2-7; 7 bases are shared with TRBD2. Trimming cost V 1 base and J 2 bases; bases outside gene matches: 5. CDR1 and CDR2 from the germline V gene are LGHDT and YNNKEL (reference sequence). This CDR3 comprises 15 residues.

V usage is TRBV6-1 and J usage is TRBJ1-1, with D hard to call. CDR1 is MNHNS, CDR2 SASEGT, per germline. The CDR3 extends over 13 amino acids. Trimming pared 1 base from V and 10 bases from J, leaving 13 bases between. In DNA, the CDR3 is TGTGCCAGCAGTGAAGAGTTGCGTAGAGGAGCTTTCTTT. This gives the protein CASSEELRRGAFF.

J is TRBJ1-1 and V is TRBV21-1; the DNA was not used to check the table's D call, TRBD1. TRBV21-1 is deemed a pseudogene. The CDR3 runs to 14 residues. CDR3 in amino acids: CASSARGRWTEAFF. CDR3 nucleotide sequence: TGTGCCAGCAGCGCCAGGGGGCGGTGGACTGAAGCTTTCTTT.

CDR3 amino acids: CASRLRQGANEQFF. DNA for the CDR3: TGCGCCAGCCGCCTAAGACAGGGGGCGAATGAGCAGTTCTTC. V gene TRBV5-1 combines with J gene TRBJ2-1, with TRBD1 matching 10 bases. This CDR3 has 14 residues. Losses at the gene ends were 7 bases for V and 7 bases for J; bases not matched to a gene: 8. CDR1 and CDR2 (germline): SGHRS, YFSETQ.

The rearrangement links TRBV11-2 to TRBJ1-3, with D possibly matching TRBD1 (6 bases). V lost 1 base and J lost 1, with 14 bases in between. The CDR3 totals 17 residues. Looked up from germline, CDR1 is SGHAT and CDR2 is FQNNGV. The CDR3 reads CASSLGRGSRSGNTIYF. The CDR3 nucleotides read TGTGCCAGCAGCTTAGGCAGGGGCAGTAGATCTGGAAACACCATATATTTT.

The chain links TRBV7-2 to TRBJ2-5; D might be TRBD2 (5 bases). V lost 3 bases to trimming and J lost 5 bases, with 13 bases between them. CDR1 and CDR2 (germline): SGHTA, FQGNSA. The CDR3 runs 14 residues. The CDR3 DNA follows: TGTGCCAGCAGCTTGACGGGGATGGGGGAGACCCAGTACTTC. Its protein product is CASSLTGMGETQYF.

This clone occurred a few times. The chain joins TRBV4-3 to TRBJ1-1; tentative D call: TRBD1 (6 bases). The length of the CDR3 is 16 residues. V was trimmed by 0 bases and J by 2 bases, leaving 13 bases between them. Germline V gene data show CDR1 as LGHNA and CDR2 as YSLEER. In DNA, the CDR3 is TGCGCCAGCAGCCAAGATCTGTACAGGGATAACACTGAAGCTTTCTTT. Translated: CASSQDLYRDNTEAFF.

This chain joins TRBV19 and TRBJ2-3, with TRBD2 identical over 7 bases. Trimming at V came to 1 base and at J to 5 bases, leaving 6 bases not matched to a gene. This CDR3 contains 15 residues. Per the germline V gene, CDR1 is LNHDA and CDR2 is SQIVND (reference sequence). DNA of the CDR3: TGTGCCAGTAGTATAGTTGCGGGAGAGAGAGATACGCAGTATTTT. Residues: CASSIVAGERDTQYF.

The chain joins TRBV28 to TRBJ2-5; 8 bases line up with TRBD2. CDR1 and CDR2 (germline): MDHEN, SYDVKM. This CDR3 has 12 amino acids. Germline trimming cut 11 bases from V and 5 bases from J; bases unmatched to any gene: 7. The CDR3 loop reads CASAGGRETQYF. The CDR3 nucleotides read TGTGCCTCGGCGGGAGGTCGTGAGACCCAGTACTTC.

The V call is TRBV14, the J call TRBJ2-3, with D possibly being TRBD2 (5 bases). CDR1 and CDR2 (germline): SGHDN, FVKESK. This CDR3 region has 15 residues. Trimming shortened V by 2 bases and J by 2 bases, and 11 bases separated the two germline ends. This CDR3 reads CASSQINGITDTQYF. The DNA of the CDR3 is TGTGCCAGCAGCCAAATTAACGGGATCACAGATACGCAGTATTTT.

V usage is TRBV30 and J usage is TRBJ1-4, with a weak D call TRBD1 (6 bases). CDR3 length: 13 residues. V was shortened by 4 bases and J by 8 bases, with 14 bases between the two germline ends. Germline lookup yields CDR1 GTSNPN and CDR2 SVGIG (reference sequence). The CDR3 bases are TGTGCCTGGACCCAAGACAGGACGGAAAAACTGTTTTTT. The encoded protein is CAWTQDRTEKLFF.

The rearrangement joins TRBV30 to TRBJ2-7; D unclear. Germline loops: CDR1 GTSNPN, CDR2 SVGIG (reference sequence). This CDR3 is 11 amino acids long. V was clipped by 1 base and J by 4 bases, with 5 bases between them. For the CDR3, the DNA is TGTGCCTGGAGTGATTCATACGAGCAGTACTTC. This encodes CAWSDSYEQYF.

The V and J genes are TRBV19 and TRBJ2-1; 10 bases line up with TRBD1. CDR1 is LNHDA, CDR2 SQIVND, per germline (reference sequence). The length of the CDR3 is 17 residues. The J segment lost 9 bases and the V segment lost 1 base, leaving 12 bases of the junction unmatched. CDR3 residues: CASSIVLGGTGESEQFF. CDR3 in DNA: TGTGCCAGTAGTATAGTTCTGGGGGGGACAGGGGAGAGTGAGCAGTTCTTC.

This chain links TRBV19 with TRBJ1-6; 10 bases agree with TRBD1. V lost 4 bases, J lost 4 bases, and 4 bases stayed unmatched. The CDR3 runs to 16 residues. Germline-derived CDR1 and CDR2 are LNHDA and SQIVND (reference sequence). The CDR3 DNA reads TGTGCCAGTAGTACGACAGGGGGCGCGTATAATTCACCCCTCCACTTT. Its protein product is CASSTTGGAYNSPLHF. Variable domain in full (rest from reference TRBV19 and TRBJ1-6): DGGITQSPKYLFRKEGQNVTLSCEQNLNHDAMYWYRQDPGQGLRLIYYSQIVNDFQKGDIAEGYSVSREKKESFPLTVTSAQKNPTAFYLCASSTTGGAYNSPLHFGNGTRLTVT.

The chain combines TRBV24-1 with TRBJ2-5; 7 bases line up with TRBD1. The CDR3 is 13 amino acids. Germline V gene sequence: CDR1 KGHDR, CDR2 SFDVKD. With V trimmed by 5 bases and J by 4 bases, 3 bases remained unmatched. CDR3 amino acids: CATSAGGPETQYF. CDR3 sequence (DNA): TGTGCCACCAGTGCAGGGGGTCCAGAGACCCAGTACTTC.

This rearrangement joins TRBV6-5 to TRBJ2-7; possibly TRBD2 for D (5 bases). V dropped 5 bases and J dropped 7 bases, with 21 bases sitting between them. Germline loops: CDR1 MNHEY, CDR2 SVGAGI. There are 15 residues in the CDR3. CDR3 sequence reads: CASSQYLDSGFEQYF. The CDR3 DNA sequence: TGTGCCAGCAGTCAATACCTAGACTCGGGGTTTGAGCAGTACTTC.

This clone was seen just once. J is TRBJ2-7 and V is TRBV19, with 8 bases aligning to TRBD1. V lost 6 bases to trimming and J lost 2 bases; unmatched junction nucleotides: 3. The germline V gene encodes CDR1 LNHDA and CDR2 SQIVND (reference sequence). The CDR3 is 13 amino acids. The CDR3 sequence: CASRQQGAYEQYF. Written as DNA, the CDR3 is TGTGCCAGTAGACAACAGGGGGCCTACGAGCAGTACTTC.

The chain is built from TRBV11-3 and TRBJ1-2, with a weak D call TRBD1 (6 bases). The CDR3 is 14 residues long. Trimming took off 0 bases at V and 3 bases at J, with 8 bases between the two ends. Germline CDR1 SGHNT, CDR2 YENEEA. The CDR3 region is CASSLEAGDYGYTF. As DNA, the CDR3 is TGTGCCAGCAGCTTAGAAGCAGGGGACTATGGCTACACCTTC.